The clone carrying this T cell receptor beta chain was counted between two and nine times. The sample comes from a study of T-cell reconstitution after alpha-beta-depleted transplantation in children. As it was prepared, the TCRbeta library received unique molecular identifiers. Each CDR3 protein is one row after TCRdb ran MiXCR on the PCR reads. The table records 420,000 or so distinct CDR3 sequences, 11% of them present only once. Trimming removed 2 bases from V and 3 bases from J, with 4 bases in between. Germline values: CDR1 SQVTM, CDR2 ANQGSEA. The CDR3 loop spans 12 amino acids. This sequence was found in a human donor who donated a stem cell graft to a child with acute myeloid leukemia. The V gene is TRBV29-1, the J gene TRBJ2-2, with unresolved D. Sequences were derived from PBMCs from the stem cell graft donor, sampled from the stem cell graft. The CDR3 is CSVERDTGELFF. The CDR3 coding sequence is TGCAGCGTTGAACGCGACACCGGGGAGCTGTTTTTT.